This entry is about one T cell receptor (beta chain). Its antigen is undetermined. This sample was taken from a study of cytomegalovirus exposure and HLA in healthy donors. General study findings and limits: Researchers left out some V segments, among them TRBV6-2 and TRBV6-3, as indistinguishable. Later work found that TCR association rates differed between HLA loci; DRB1 had the most and HLA-C the fewest. Analyzed later, most CMV-associated TCR beta chains appeared HLA-restricted.

Germline V gene sequence: CDR1 SGHNT, CDR2 YYREEE (reference sequence). The CDR3 is 12 amino acids. Trimming left V 4 bases short and J 0 bases short, with 5 bases between. The PCR made use of 60 Vbeta and 13 Jbeta primers. Repertoires were generated with immunoSEQ multiplex PCR, while TCRdb's copy carries only in-frame clones and drops some. Of tens of thousands of clones in the sample, 60% to 70% are singletons; the top ten hold about 6.7%. The sample taken for sequencing was PBMCs. This TCR was sampled from a woman younger than 45 in good health and CMV-seronegative. The chain is built from TRBV5-4 and TRBJ2-7; D unresolved. The DNA of the CDR3 is TGTGCCAGCAGCACCAGCTCCTACGAGCAGTACTTC. Encoded protein: CASSTSSYEQYF.